This T cell receptor (beta chain) was found in a study of T cell repertoires in cytomegalovirus infection. Across the study: Well-studied HLA-B-restricted epitopes and recently identified HLA-C-restricted epitopes of CMV were both used in the study. It can be stated that public TCR beta signatures indicated CMV infection as well as a matching HLA type. General study results and limits: Clonotypes of TCR beta that were HLA-C-restricted and CMV-specific dominated the ex vivo response.

To note about this clonotype: Its antigen is as yet unknown.

This CDR3 is 15 amino acids long. Germline V gene sequence: CDR1 SGHDT, CDR2 YYEEEE. Trimming pared 4 bases from V and 6 bases from J, leaving 18 bases between. TCRdb fed the reads into MiXCR, producing one record per CDR3 protein. The sample contains roughly 500,000 distinct CDR3 sequences, approximately 42% of which appear only once. This TCR derives from a human donor in good health (CMV status not recorded). Some clones in this sample may be carry-over from other donors' samples. This specimen was cultured PBMCs, taken from culture after CMV antigen stimulation. The rearrangement uses TRBV5-6 and TRBJ2-3, with D possibly matching TRBD1 (6 bases). CDR3 region: CASSPGTGSPDTQYF. The CDR3 DNA is TGTGCCAGCAGCCCAGGAACAGGGAGCCCCGATACGCAGTATTTT.